A selection of T cell receptor beta chains follows, all from one sample in a study of shared clonotypes between healthy human individuals. Assay used: immunoSEQ multiplex PCR; TCRdb lists only in-frame clones, some missing. The sample yields approximately 2,300,000 clones, around 90% seen once. The sequenced sample consisted of naive CD4+ T cells from PBMCs. These TCRs come from a man aged 18 to 29 in good health. Some clones in this sample may be carry-over from other donors' samples. Both conserved end residues are part of each CDR3. The order of the fields is CDR3 protein, CDR3 DNA, clone size, J gene, V gene, D gene. A D gene is named only where the DNA matches it firmly. Expanded clones are given a class, and other clones once, few, many or no size at all.

CDR3: CASSEGENGPQHF
DNA: TGTGCCAGCAGTGAAGGGGAGAACGGCCCCCAGCATTTT
size: few
J: TRBJ1-5
V: TRBV2
D: .

CDR3: CASSLSGTSGYNEQFF
DNA: TGTGCCAGCAGTTTATCCGGGACTAGCGGCTACAATGAGCAGTTCTTC
size: .
J: TRBJ2-1
V: TRBV27
D: TRBD2

CDR3: CASSRAAGTGLYEQYF
DNA: TGTGCCAGCAGTCGCGCCGCCGGGACAGGCCTCTACGAGCAGTACTTC
size: .
J: TRBJ2-7
V: TRBV7-3
D: TRBD1

CDR3: CACPDRAGANVLTF
DNA: TGTGCCTGCCCTGACAGGGCTGGGGCCAACGTCCTGACTTTC
size: .
J: TRBJ2-6
V: TRBV30
D: TRBD1

CDR3: CASSSPGHANTEAFF
DNA: TGTGCCAGCTCTAGCCCGGGACACGCGAACACTGAAGCTTTCTTT
size: .
J: TRBJ1-1
V: TRBV28
D: .

CDR3: CASSLAVANVLTF
DNA: TGTGCCAGCAGCTTGGCAGTCGCCAACGTCCTGACTTTC
size: once
J: TRBJ2-6
V: TRBV5-5
D: .

CDR3: CASSPGYADTQYF
DNA: TGTGCCAGCAGCCCCGGGTATGCAGATACGCAGTATTTT
size: .
J: TRBJ2-3
V: TRBV28
D: .

CDR3: CASSLTGAKNIQYF
DNA: TGTGCCAGCAGCTTGACGGGCGCTAAAAACATTCAGTACTTC
size: .
J: TRBJ2-4
V: TRBV7-9
D: .

CDR3: CASSSAEGGGSGRGSQYF
DNA: TGCGCCAGCAGCTCAGCGGAAGGTGGAGGTAGCGGGAGAGGTTCGCAGTATTTT
size: .
J: TRBJ2-3
V: TRBV4-3
D: TRBD2

CDR3: CASSPRTSGATDTQYF
DNA: TGTGCCAGCAGCCCCAGGACTAGCGGGGCCACAGATACGCAGTATTTT
size: .
J: TRBJ2-3
V: TRBV9
D: TRBD2

CDR3: CASSPGFSEGTDTQYF
DNA: TGCGCCAGCAGCCCGGGCTTCTCGGAAGGCACAGATACGCAGTATTTT
size: once
J: TRBJ2-3
V: TRBV4-3
D: .

CDR3: CASSLGLLNQPQHF
DNA: TGCGCCAGCAGCTTGGGTCTTCTTAATCAGCCCCAGCATTTT
size: .
J: TRBJ1-5
V: TRBV5-1
D: .

CDR3: CSARDYEQYF
DNA: TGCAGTGCTAGAGACTACGAGCAGTACTTC
size: few
J: TRBJ2-7
V: TRBV20-1
D: .

CDR3: CATQGGANTEAFF
DNA: TGTGCCACCCAAGGCGGGGCGAACACTGAAGCTTTCTTT
size: .
J: TRBJ1-1
V: TRBV28
D: .

CDR3: CASSGQGILQETQYF
DNA: TGTGCCAGCAGTGGACAGGGAATCCTCCAAGAGACCCAGTACTTC
size: once
J: TRBJ2-5
V: TRBV2
D: TRBD1

CDR3: CAISNDRGEKLFF
DNA: TGTGCCATCAGTAACGACAGGGGGGAAAAACTGTTTTTT
size: .
J: TRBJ1-4
V: TRBV10-3
D: TRBD1

CDR3: CASSHLDGIGELFF
DNA: TGCGCCAGCAGCCACCTTGATGGGATCGGGGAGCTGTTTTTT
size: few
J: TRBJ2-2
V: TRBV5-1
D: .

CDR3: CSAGQGGNEQYF
DNA: TGCAGCGCCGGACAGGGAGGTAACGAGCAGTACTTC
size: .
J: TRBJ2-7
V: TRBV29-1
D: TRBD1

CDR3: CASEISQNTGELFF
DNA: TGTGCCAGCGAAATTAGCCAGAACACCGGGGAGCTGTTTTTT
size: .
J: TRBJ2-2
V: TRBV9
D: .

CDR3: CASSPGGVGTGELFF
DNA: TGTGCCAGCAGCCCCGGGGGGGTTGGCACCGGGGAGCTGTTTTTT
size: .
J: TRBJ2-2
V: TRBV11-3
D: TRBD2

CDR3: CAITGESYNEQFF
DNA: TGTGCCATCACAGGGGAATCCTACAATGAGCAGTTCTTC
size: .
J: TRBJ2-1
V: TRBV28
D: TRBD1

CDR3: CASSNPITGTGGWGSNQPQHF
DNA: TGTGCCAGTAGCAACCCTATAACCGGGACAGGGGGATGGGGTAGCAATCAGCCCCAGCATTTT
size: .
J: TRBJ1-5
V: TRBV19
D: TRBD1

CDR3: CASSIGQRNTEAFF
DNA: TGTGCCAGCTCAATAGGACAGCGTAACACTGAAGCTTTCTTT
size: .
J: TRBJ1-1
V: TRBV18
D: .

CDR3: CASSSLQGAGEKLFF
DNA: TGTGCCAGCAGTTCCCTTCAGGGGGCAGGAGAAAAACTGTTTTTT
size: .
J: TRBJ1-4
V: TRBV28
D: TRBD1

CDR3: CASTSGGPGNTIYF
DNA: TGTGCCAGCACCTCAGGGGGGCCTGGAAACACCATATATTTT
size: .
J: TRBJ1-3
V: TRBV9
D: TRBD1

CDR3: CASSSIRDQTGGSGNTIYF
DNA: TGTGCCAGTAGTTCCATCCGGGACCAGACGGGCGGCAGTGGAAACACCATATATTTT
size: .
J: TRBJ1-3
V: TRBV19
D: .

CDR3: CASTTGAVYEQYF
DNA: TGTGCCAGCACGACGGGAGCCGTTTACGAGCAGTACTTC
size: .
J: TRBJ2-7
V: TRBV28
D: .

CDR3: CASSVSVGDEQFF
DNA: TGTGCCAGCAGCGTGTCAGTGGGCGATGAGCAGTTCTTC
size: once
J: TRBJ2-1
V: TRBV9
D: .

CDR3: CASSISGPPDTQYF
DNA: TGTGCCAGTAGTATTAGTGGCCCGCCGGATACGCAGTATTTT
size: .
J: TRBJ2-3
V: TRBV19
D: .

CDR3: CASSTRGTVGEKLFF
DNA: TGTGCCAGCAGTACTAGAGGGACAGTGGGTGAAAAACTGTTTTTT
size: .
J: TRBJ1-4
V: TRBV28
D: TRBD1

CDR3: CASSGQQGWTEAFF
DNA: TGTGCCAGCAGTGGCCAACAGGGGTGGACTGAAGCTTTCTTT
size: .
J: TRBJ1-1
V: TRBV25-1
D: TRBD1

CDR3: CASSLFPLSGEQYF
DNA: TGTGCCAGCAGTTTATTTCCCCTTTCCGGCGAGCAGTACTTC
size: .
J: TRBJ2-7
V: TRBV27
D: .

CDR3: CSVKGLAGVPQYF
DNA: TGCAGCGTGAAGGGACTAGCGGGAGTTCCCCAGTACTTC
size: .
J: TRBJ2-5
V: TRBV29-1
D: TRBD2

CDR3: CSARLEGELFF
DNA: TGCAGTGCCAGACTGGAGGGGGAACTGTTTTTT
size: .
J: TRBJ1-4
V: TRBV20-1
D: .

CDR3: CASSVGVNTGELFF
DNA: TGTGCCAGCAGTGTAGGGGTAAACACCGGGGAGCTGTTTTTT
size: .
J: TRBJ2-2
V: TRBV6-4
D: .

CDR3: CAWSLQGVNYGYTF
DNA: TGTGCCTGGAGTTTACAGGGTGTCAACTATGGCTACACCTTC
size: .
J: TRBJ1-2
V: TRBV30
D: .

CDR3: CASSGPQTVDNSPLHF
DNA: TGTGCCAGCAGCGGGCCGCAGACAGTCGACAATTCACCCCTCCACTTT
size: .
J: TRBJ1-6
V: TRBV7-2
D: .

CDR3: CASSAKTFSSYNEQFF
DNA: TGTGCCAGCAGTGCAAAGACTTTTAGCTCCTACAATGAGCAGTTCTTC
size: .
J: TRBJ2-1
V: TRBV6-1
D: .

CDR3: CASSVDGGRTEAFF
DNA: TGTGCCAGCAGCGTAGACGGAGGGAGAACTGAAGCTTTCTTT
size: .
J: TRBJ1-1
V: TRBV9
D: .

CDR3: CASSKNRGPSGKLFF
DNA: TGTGCCAGCAGTAAGAACCGTGGGCCGTCCGGGAAACTGTTTTTT
size: .
J: TRBJ1-4
V: TRBV27
D: .

CDR3: CASGNDRLGSYEQYF
DNA: TGTGCCAGCGGCAACGACCGCCTCGGCTCCTACGAGCAGTACTTC
size: .
J: TRBJ2-7
V: TRBV27
D: .

CDR3: CAWSQRGEQYF
DNA: TGTGCCTGGAGCCAACGCGGGGAGCAGTACTTC
size: .
J: TRBJ2-7
V: TRBV30
D: .

CDR3: CASSDRGWGYTF
DNA: TGTGCCAGCAGTGACAGGGGCTGGGGCTACACCTTC
size: once
J: TRBJ1-2
V: TRBV6-4
D: .

CDR3: CASSPNLAGGDTQYF
DNA: TGTGCCAGCAGTCCCAATCTAGCAGGAGGAGATACGCAGTATTTT
size: .
J: TRBJ2-3
V: TRBV27
D: .

CDR3: CASSPRSAANNEQFF
DNA: TGTGCCAGCTCACCCAGAAGTGCGGCGAACAATGAGCAGTTCTTC
size: .
J: TRBJ2-1
V: TRBV18
D: .

CDR3: CASSGRTSGDTDTQYF
DNA: TGTGCCAGCAGTGGCCGGACTAGCGGGGACACAGATACGCAGTATTTT
size: .
J: TRBJ2-3
V: TRBV28
D: TRBD2

CDR3: CASSGQGTDIQYF
DNA: TGTGCCAGCAGTGGACAGGGGACTGATATTCAGTACTTC
size: .
J: TRBJ2-4
V: TRBV6-6
D: TRBD1

CDR3: CAWSEGEGQPQHF
DNA: TGTGCCTGGAGTGAGGGGGAGGGGCAGCCCCAGCATTTT
size: few
J: TRBJ1-5
V: TRBV30
D: .

CDR3: CASGRGSPLHF
DNA: TGTGCCAGCGGTCGGGGTTCACCCCTCCACTTT
size: .
J: TRBJ1-6
V: TRBV28
D: .

CDR3: CASSALAGQPYEQYF
DNA: TGTGCCAGCAGCGCGCTAGCGGGACAACCCTACGAGCAGTACTTC
size: .
J: TRBJ2-7
V: TRBV9
D: TRBD2

CDR3: CASSSFRGASYEQYF
DNA: TGTGCCAGCAGCAGCTTCAGGGGCGCCTCCTACGAGCAGTACTTC
size: .
J: TRBJ2-7
V: TRBV27
D: .

CDR3: CASGQYNEQFF
DNA: TGTGCCAGCGGACAGTACAATGAGCAGTTCTTC
size: .
J: TRBJ2-1
V: TRBV28
D: .

CDR3: CASSLWDKSYEQYF
DNA: TGTGCCAGCAGTTTATGGGACAAGTCCTACGAGCAGTACTTC
size: .
J: TRBJ2-7
V: TRBV28
D: .

CDR3: CASSSTGGTYEQYF
DNA: TGTGCCAGCAGTTCAACAGGGGGAACCTACGAGCAGTACTTC
size: .
J: TRBJ2-7
V: TRBV27
D: TRBD1